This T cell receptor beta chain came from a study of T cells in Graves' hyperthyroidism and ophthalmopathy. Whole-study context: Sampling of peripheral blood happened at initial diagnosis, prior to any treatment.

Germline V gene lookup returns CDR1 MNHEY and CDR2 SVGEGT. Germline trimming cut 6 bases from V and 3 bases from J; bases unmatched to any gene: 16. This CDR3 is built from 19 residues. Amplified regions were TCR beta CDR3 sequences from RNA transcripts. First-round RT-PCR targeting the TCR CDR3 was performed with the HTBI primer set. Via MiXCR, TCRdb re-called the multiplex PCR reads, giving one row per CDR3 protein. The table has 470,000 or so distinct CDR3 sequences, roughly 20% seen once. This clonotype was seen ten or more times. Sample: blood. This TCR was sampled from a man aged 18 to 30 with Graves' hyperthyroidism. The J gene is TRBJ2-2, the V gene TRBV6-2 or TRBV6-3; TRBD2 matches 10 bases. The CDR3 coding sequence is TGTGCCAGCAGCACCTTCCACATACTAGCGGGGTCCTACACCGGGGAGCTGTTTTTT. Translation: CASSTFHILAGSYTGELFF.